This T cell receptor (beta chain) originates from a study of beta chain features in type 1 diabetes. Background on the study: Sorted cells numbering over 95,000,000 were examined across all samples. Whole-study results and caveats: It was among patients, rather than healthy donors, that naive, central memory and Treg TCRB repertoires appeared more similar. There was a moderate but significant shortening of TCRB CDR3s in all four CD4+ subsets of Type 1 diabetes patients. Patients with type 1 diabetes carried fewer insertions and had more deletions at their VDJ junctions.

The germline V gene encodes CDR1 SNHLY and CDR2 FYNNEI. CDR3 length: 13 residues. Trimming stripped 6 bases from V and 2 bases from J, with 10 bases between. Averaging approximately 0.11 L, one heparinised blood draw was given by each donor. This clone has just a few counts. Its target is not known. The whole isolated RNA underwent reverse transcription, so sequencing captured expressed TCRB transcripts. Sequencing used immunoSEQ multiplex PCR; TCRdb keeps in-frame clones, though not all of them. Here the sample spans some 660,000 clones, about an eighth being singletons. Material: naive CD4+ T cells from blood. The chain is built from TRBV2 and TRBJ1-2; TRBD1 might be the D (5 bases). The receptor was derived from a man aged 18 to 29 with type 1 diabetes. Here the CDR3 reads CASSPRENYGYTF. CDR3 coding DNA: TGTGCCAGCAGCCCCAGGGAGAACTATGGCTACACCTTC. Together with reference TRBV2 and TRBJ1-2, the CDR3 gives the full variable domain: EPEVTQTPSHQVTQMGQEVILRCVPISNHLYFYWYRQILGQKVEFLVSFYNNEISEKSEIFDDQFSVERPDGSNFTLKIRSTKLEDSAMYFCASSPRENYGYTFGSGTRLTVV.